This T cell receptor beta chain emerged from a study of T cell repertoires in cytomegalovirus infection. Germline values: CDR1 SGHVS, CDR2 FNYEAQ. This CDR3 spans 13 amino acids. V lost 1 base to trimming and J lost 6 bases, with 10 bases between them. A single record per CDR3 protein comes from TCRdb applying MiXCR to the reads. The sample holds nearly 650,000 distinct CDR3 sequences, approximately 24% seen once. This clonotype has a count of ten or more. The chain is built from TRBV7-6 and TRBJ2-7; perhaps TRBD1 as D (6 bases). Sequencing was done on a sample of CD8+ T cells from PBMCs. This receptor was obtained from a human donor in good health (CMV status not recorded). Some clones in this sample may be carry-over from other donors' samples. CDR3 protein: CASSLDRESEQYV. CDR3 coding DNA: TGTGCCAGCAGCTTAGACAGGGAATCCGAGCAGTACGTC.